This T cell receptor (beta chain) was sequenced during a study of T cell responses to AZD1222 COVID-19 vaccine. Notes on the study in general: Repertoires were sampled only after the peak T cell response. Of spike-specific TCRs, nearly half reportedly target regions left unmutated in variants.

The method was immunoSEQ multiplex PCR; TCRdb's version includes in-frame clones alone and lacks a portion of them. Among roughly 120,000 clones listed, roughly 87% were seen once. CDR3 size: 13 residues. V was cut by 3 bases and J by 2 bases, with 6 bases left in between. About this clone itself: Its antigen remains unknown.

The chain couples TRBV12-3 or TRBV12-4 to TRBJ2-3, with a weak D call TRBD2 (5 bases). This receptor was obtained from an adult in good health. The sample was peripheral blood, taken on day 0 of AZD1222 vaccination. The CDR3 protein is CASSFLATDTQYF. CDR3 coding DNA: TGTGCCAGCAGTTTCCTAGCCACAGATACGCAGTATTTT.